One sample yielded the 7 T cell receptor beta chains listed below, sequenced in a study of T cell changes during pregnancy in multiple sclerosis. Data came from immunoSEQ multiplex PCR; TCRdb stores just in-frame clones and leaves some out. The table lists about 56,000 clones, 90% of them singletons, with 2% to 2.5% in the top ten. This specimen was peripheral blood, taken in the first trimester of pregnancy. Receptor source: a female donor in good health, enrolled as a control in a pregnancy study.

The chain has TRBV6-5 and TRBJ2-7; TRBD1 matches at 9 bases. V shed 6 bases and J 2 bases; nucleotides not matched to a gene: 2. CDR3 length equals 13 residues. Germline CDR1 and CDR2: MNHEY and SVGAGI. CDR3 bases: TGTGCCAGCAGGGGACAGGGCCCCTACGAGCAGTACTTC. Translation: CASRGQGPYEQYF.

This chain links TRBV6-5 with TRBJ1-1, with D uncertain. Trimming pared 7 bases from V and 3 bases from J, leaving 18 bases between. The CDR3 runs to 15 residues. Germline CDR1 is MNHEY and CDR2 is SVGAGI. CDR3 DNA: TGTGCCAGCAATCTACGGGGATTGGGGTACACTGAAGCTTTCTTT. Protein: CASNLRGLGYTEAFF.

As DNA, the CDR3 is TGTGCCAGTAGTGTCGGACAGCCCTACGAGCAGTACTTC. This translates into CASSVGQPYEQYF. The V and J genes are TRBV19 and TRBJ2-7, with D maybe TRBD1 (6 bases). This CDR3 has 13 amino acids. Between the trimmed V and J ends, which lost 5 bases and 2 bases, there was a span of 10 bases. CDR1 and CDR2 from the germline V gene are LNHDA and SQIVND (reference sequence). The full variable domain, with the rest looked up from reference TRBV19 and TRBJ2-7, is DGGITQSPKYLFRKEGQNVTLSCEQNLNHDAMYWYRQDPGQGLRLIYYSQIVNDFQKGDIAEGYSVSREKKESFPLTVTSAQKNPTAFYLCASSVGQPYEQYFGPGTRLTVT.

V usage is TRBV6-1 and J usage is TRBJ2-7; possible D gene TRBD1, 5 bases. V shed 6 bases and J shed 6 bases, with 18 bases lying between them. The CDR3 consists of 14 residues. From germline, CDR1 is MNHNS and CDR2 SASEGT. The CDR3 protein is CASRNPGFQAEQYF. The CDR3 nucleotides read TGTGCCAGCAGGAACCCAGGGTTTCAAGCCGAGCAGTACTTC.

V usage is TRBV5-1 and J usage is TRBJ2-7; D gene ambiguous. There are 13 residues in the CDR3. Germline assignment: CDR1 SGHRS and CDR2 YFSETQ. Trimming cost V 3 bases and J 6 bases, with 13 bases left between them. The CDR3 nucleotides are TGCGCCAGCAGCTGGCCCCTTGATGGCGAGCAGTACTTC. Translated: CASSWPLDGEQYF.

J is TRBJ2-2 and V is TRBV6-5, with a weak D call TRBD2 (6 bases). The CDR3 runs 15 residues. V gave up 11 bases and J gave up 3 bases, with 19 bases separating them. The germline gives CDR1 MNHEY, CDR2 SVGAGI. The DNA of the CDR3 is TGTGCCGTGAGAATTTGGGGAGGTGACACCGGGGAGCTGTTTTTT. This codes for CAVRIWGGDTGELFF.

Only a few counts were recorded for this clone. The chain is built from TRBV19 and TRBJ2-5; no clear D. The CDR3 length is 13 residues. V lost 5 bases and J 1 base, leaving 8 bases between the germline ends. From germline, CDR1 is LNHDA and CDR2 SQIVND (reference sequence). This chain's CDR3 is CASSVRIQETQYF. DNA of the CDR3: TGTGCCAGTAGTGTTAGAATCCAAGAGACCCAGTACTTC.